Listed here are 3 T cell receptor beta chains from one sample, sequenced in a study of T cells in Graves' hyperthyroidism and ophthalmopathy. TCR beta CDR3 regions were amplified from RNA. A first-round RT-PCR of the TCR CDR3 used the HTBI primer set. Using its own MiXCR run on the multiplex PCR reads, TCRdb lists one record per CDR3 protein. The repertoire holds around 600,000 distinct CDR3 sequences, with 14% as singletons. Sequenced sample: blood. These receptors all come from a woman aged 18-29 years with Graves' ophthalmopathy.

This clonotype was counted at least ten times. This chain uses TRBV5-1 with TRBJ1-2; D remains ambiguous. Germline V CDR1 and CDR2: SGHRS, YFSETQ. The CDR3 runs 12 residues. Trimming took off 0 bases at V and 2 bases at J, with 2 bases between the two ends. The CDR3, as DNA: TGCGCCAGCAGCTTGGGGAACTATGGCTACACCTTC. Amino acids: CASSLGNYGYTF.

This clonotype was recorded many times. The junction and the germline gene differ at one end; a read error may be behind it. The V and J genes are TRBV5-6 and TRBJ1-6; TRBD1 matches 7 bases. The germline gives CDR1 SGHDT, CDR2 YYEEEE. The CDR3 is 14 residues long. For the CDR3, the DNA is TGTGCCAGCAACTTGCAGGGGGTCGGTTCACCCCTCCACTTT. This gives the protein CASNLQGVGSPLHF.

This clonotype was detected ten times or more. This chain uses TRBV11-3 with TRBJ1-1; TRBD1 is a possible D gene (6 bases). This CDR3 is 14 amino acids long. The germline V gene has CDR1 SGHNT and CDR2 YENEEA. V lost 3 bases and J lost 3, with 11 bases in between. The CDR3 protein is CASSFEQGYTEAFF. The CDR3 coding sequence is TGTGCCAGCAGCTTCGAACAGGGTTACACTGAAGCTTTCTTT.